The next 3 T cell receptor beta chains were all read from a single sample in a study of CD8 T cells in ankylosing spondylitis. TCRdb ran MiXCR on the 5' RACE reads and lists one entry per CDR3 protein. The top ten hold 3.5% to 5% of the sample, which has more than 100,000 distinct CDR3 sequences, 10% to 12% seen once. The sequenced sample consisted of blood, either unsorted or a sorted T cell fraction (not recorded which). The receptors derive from a female donor with ankylosing spondylitis or in good health (not recorded which).

This clonotype was detected many times. V gene TRBV3-1 combines with J gene TRBJ1-3; unclear D gene. Trimming took off 6 bases at V and 0 bases at J, with 9 bases between the two ends. Germline loops: CDR1 LGHDT, CDR2 YNNKEL (reference sequence). The CDR3 runs 14 residues. The chain's CDR3 is CASSPVISGNTIYF. As DNA, the CDR3 is TGTGCCAGCAGTCCGGTCATCTCTGGAAACACCATATATTTT.

This clonotype occurred many times. V gene TRBV12-3 or TRBV12-4 combines with J gene TRBJ2-7; maybe TRBD2 (6 bases). V was shortened by 3 bases and J by 1 base, with 19 bases between the two germline ends. There are 17 residues in the CDR3. The CDR3 DNA reads TGTGCCAGCAGTTTCTGGGACTTTTTGGGGATATCCTACGAGCAGTACTTC. Translated: CASSFWDFLGISYEQYF.

In this sample, this clonotype turned up many times. V is TRBV7-2 and J is TRBJ2-3, with D possibly being TRBD2 (5 bases). CDR1 and CDR2 (germline): SGHTA, FQGNSA. The CDR3 sequence is 12 residues long. Deletions cut 1 base from V and 15 bases from J, with 14 bases between. In DNA form, the CDR3 reads TGTGCCAGCAGCTTAGATACCCCGCCGGGATATTTT. This sequence encodes CASSLDTPPGYF.